The rows below give T cell receptor beta chains drawn from one sample of a study of shared clonotypes between healthy human individuals. Sequencing was performed with immunoSEQ multiplex PCR; in TCRdb, only in-frame clones are kept and a portion is missing. The table shows roughly 2.1 million clones, with just over 90% occurring only once. Sequencing used naive CD8+ T cells from PBMCs. These receptors came from a young man in good health. Some clones in this sample may be carry-over from other donors' samples. CDR3s include the opening cysteine and the closing phenylalanine or tryptophan. The D gene is left open where the match is weak. The size field is filled for only some rows; it gives once, few, many or a size class.

j_call v_call d_call clone_size cdr3_aa cdr3_nt
TRBJ2-2 TRBV5-1 TRBD1 - CASSLPGTANTGELFF TGCGCCAGCAGCTTACCCGGGACAGCGAACACCGGGGAGCTGTTTTTT
TRBJ2-1 TRBV18 - - CASSPDYLSYNEQFF TGTGCCAGCTCACCAGACTACCTTTCCTACAATGAGCAGTTCTTC
TRBJ1-5 TRBV19 - - CASSTPRGNQPQHF TGTGCCAGTAGTACTCCTCGGGGAAATCAGCCCCAGCATTTT
TRBJ2-2 TRBV10-3 TRBD2 - CAISLAGGPRGELFF TGTGCCATCAGTCTAGCGGGAGGGCCTCGGGGGGAGCTGTTTTTT
TRBJ2-1 TRBV11-2 TRBD1 - CASSPWTGVPYNEQFF TGTGCCAGCAGCCCATGGACAGGGGTCCCCTACAATGAGCAGTTCTTC
TRBJ1-5 TRBV4-1 - few CASSQGLSNQPQHF TGCGCCAGCAGCCAAGGTCTGAGCAATCAGCCCCAGCATTTT
TRBJ2-1 TRBV9 - - CASSARPGSRNEQFF TGTGCCAGCAGCGCTAGACCGGGAAGCCGCAATGAGCAGTTCTTC
TRBJ2-2 TRBV5-1 TRBD2 - CASSLVASGNTGELFF TGCGCCAGCAGCTTGGTGGCTAGCGGGAACACCGGGGAGCTGTTTTTT
TRBJ2-1 TRBV9 TRBD2 once CASSATTSVSYNEQFF TGTGCCAGCAGCGCCACAACTAGCGTTTCCTACAATGAGCAGTTCTTC
TRBJ1-5 TRBV27 - - CASSRRPSDQPQHF TGTGCCAGCAGCCGCCGGCCCTCGGATCAGCCCCAGCATTTT
TRBJ1-1 TRBV27 - - CASWWRGSNTEAFF TGTGCCAGCTGGTGGAGGGGGTCGAACACTGAAGCTTTCTTT
TRBJ2-1 TRBV27 - - CASSLEWGSSYNEQFF TGTGCCAGCAGTTTAGAATGGGGGAGCTCCTACAATGAGCAGTTCTTC
TRBJ2-4 TRBV7-9 - - CASSLEEGAGNIQYF TGTGCCAGCAGCTTAGAGGAGGGGGCGGGAAACATTCAGTACTTC
TRBJ2-7 TRBV29-1 - - CSVLGSAMSASYEQYF TGCAGCGTGTTGGGCTCCGCGATGTCGGCCTCCTACGAGCAGTACTTC
TRBJ2-7 TRBV18 TRBD2 - CASSPRLSGGNYEQYF TGTGCCAGCTCACCCAGGTTGAGCGGGGGAAACTACGAGCAGTACTTC
TRBJ2-2 TRBV7-6 TRBD2 - CASSLRRLAGGPGTGELFF TGTGCCAGCTCCCTTAGGCGGCTAGCGGGAGGGCCCGGCACCGGGGAGCTGTTTTTT
TRBJ2-2 TRBV13 TRBD2 - CASSPRLAEYTGELFF TGTGCCAGCAGTCCGAGACTAGCGGAATACACCGGGGAGCTGTTTTTT
TRBJ2-2 TRBV4-1 - - CASSQDLEGNTGELFF TGCGCCAGCAGCCAAGATCTTGAGGGAAACACCGGGGAGCTGTTTTTT
TRBJ2-7 TRBV4-3 TRBD2 once CASSQGLAGLYEQYF TGCGCCAGCAGCCAAGGACTAGCGGGACTCTACGAGCAGTACTTC
TRBJ2-1 TRBV6-1 TRBD1 - CASTPDRVNEQFF TGTGCCAGCACTCCGGACAGGGTCAATGAGCAGTTCTTC
TRBJ2-1 TRBV7-9 - once CASSLREGEPSYNEQFF TGTGCCAGCAGCTTACGAGAGGGGGAGCCTTCCTACAATGAGCAGTTCTTC
TRBJ1-1 TRBV6-5 - few CASSPPGRDTEAFF TGTGCCAGCAGTCCCCCGGGGAGGGACACTGAAGCTTTCTTT
TRBJ1-5 TRBV10-2 TRBD1 - CASSGGQGSQPQHF TGCGCCAGCAGTGGGGGACAGGGAAGTCAGCCCCAGCATTTT
TRBJ2-1 TRBV5-6 TRBD2 - CASSPGLAGGVNEQFF TGTGCCAGCAGCCCCGGACTAGCGGGAGGGGTAAATGAGCAGTTCTTC